These T cell receptor beta chains were read from a single sample in a study of STAT5B mutations in CD4+ large granular lymphocyte leukemia. The assay was immunoSEQ multiplex PCR, and TCRdb's table has in-frame clones only and misses some. Of approximately 31,000 clones in the sample, 72% are singletons; the top ten hold roughly 2%. The sample taken for sequencing was CD4+ T cells from blood buffy coats. Receptor source: a human donor in good health. CDR3s include the opening cysteine and the closing phenylalanine or tryptophan. A D gene is named only where the DNA matches it firmly.

j_call d_call v_call cdr3_aa cdr3_nt
TRBJ2-6 - TRBV10-3 CASSRGETGANVLTF TGTGCCTCCTCTAGGGGGGAAACAGGGGCCAACGTCCTGACTTTC
TRBJ2-7 - TRBV6-5 CASSRDTTYEQYF TGTGCCAGCAGTCGGGACACAACCTACGAGCAGTACTTC
TRBJ1-6 - TRBV5-4 CASSFFSSPLHF TGTGCCAGCAGCTTCTTTTCGTCACCCCTCCACTTT
TRBJ2-2 - TRBV7-2 CASSLEIGTGELFF TGTGCCAGCAGCTTAGAGATCGGAACCGGGGAGCTGTTTTTT
TRBJ1-5 - TRBV6-1 CASSDYQALRPQHF TGTGCCAGCAGTGATTATCAGGCCCTGAGGCCCCAGCATTTT
TRBJ1-1 - TRBV7-9 CASSLPGWNTEAFF TGTGCCAGCAGCTTACCAGGGTGGAACACTGAAGCTTTCTTT
TRBJ1-2 - TRBV7-2 CASTPSFYGYTF TGTGCCAGCACCCCGAGTTTCTATGGCTACACCTTC
TRBJ1-2 - TRBV29-1 CSVGGGAEANYGYTF TGCAGCGTTGGGGGAGGGGCGGAAGCTAACTATGGCTACACCTTC
TRBJ2-3 TRBD1 TRBV2 CASIFRGGQIVTDTQYF TGTGCCAGCATTTTCCGAGGGGGACAGATCGTGACAGATACGCAGTATTTT
TRBJ1-3 - TRBV7-2 CASSSSASGNTIYF TGTGCCAGCAGCTCCTCAGCGTCTGGAAACACCATATATTTT
TRBJ1-6 - TRBV19 CASSIGGDSPLHF TGTGCCAGTAGTATCGGTGGCGATTCACCCCTCCACTTT